The 10 T cell receptor beta chains presented below share a single source sample, sequenced in a study of T cell responses to AZD1222 COVID-19 vaccine. Profiling relied on immunoSEQ multiplex PCR, and the TCRdb table lists in-frame clones only, not all of them. The sample holds about 120,000 clones; 80% to 95% are singletons and the top ten take about 14%. The material sequenced was peripheral blood, taken on day 0 of AZD1222 vaccination. The receptors shown here come from an adult in good health.

The CDR3 region has the DNA TGTGCCAGCTCACCGCCGCCAGTTGGTAATGAAAAACTGTTTTTT. Translation gives CASSPPPVGNEKLFF. This chain joins TRBV18 and TRBJ1-4; D is ambiguous. The CDR3 totals 15 residues. In germline, CDR1 is KGHSH, CDR2 LQKENI. Deletions cut 3 bases from V and 4 bases from J, with 12 bases between.

The gene calls are TRBV19 and TRBJ2-1; unclear D gene. The CDR3 sequence is 11 residues long. V lost 7 bases and J 7 bases, leaving 8 bases between the germline ends. Germline CDR1 and CDR2: LNHDA and SQIVND (reference sequence). The CDR3 sequence: CASTEANEQFF. DNA for the CDR3: TGTGCCAGTACCGAGGCGAATGAGCAGTTCTTC.

The rearrangement uses TRBV6-2 or TRBV6-3 and TRBJ2-2; D is unresolved. This CDR3 region has 14 residues. CDR1 and CDR2 (germline): MNHEY, SVGEGT. Trimming removed 2 bases at V and 3 bases at J, with 7 bases between. The CDR3 loop reads CASSYRQDTGELFF. Here the CDR3 DNA reads TGTGCCAGCAGTTACCGGCAGGACACCGGGGAGCTGTTTTTT.

This chain joins TRBV27 and TRBJ1-4; TRBD1 might be the D (5 bases). V lost 4 bases, J lost 10 bases, and 16 bases lay in between. The germline V gene has CDR1 MNHEY and CDR2 SMNVEV (reference sequence). The length of the CDR3 is 14 residues. This chain's CDR3 is CASSSVLEGRKLFF. CDR3 DNA sequence: TGTGCCAGCAGTTCCGTTTTAGAGGGACGAAAACTGTTTTTT.

J is TRBJ1-5 and V is TRBV16; TRBD1 is a possible D gene (5 bases). The V gene lost 0 bases and the J gene lost 4 bases, with 19 bases spanning the gap. The length of the CDR3 is 18 residues. Looked up from germline, CDR1 is KGHSY and CDR2 is FQNENV. The CDR3 spells CASSQSIIGDRRNQPQHF. Written as DNA, the CDR3 is TGTGCCAGCAGCCAATCAATTATCGGGGACCGCCGTAATCAGCCCCAGCATTTT.

The chain couples TRBV24-1 to TRBJ1-5; D is ambiguous. The CDR3 spans 14 residues. The germline gives CDR1 KGHDR, CDR2 SFDVKD. V lost 5 bases and J lost 4, with 11 bases in between. The CDR3 DNA is TGTGCCACCAGTGGATATGGCGAAAATCAGCCCCAGCATTTT. It specifies CATSGYGENQPQHF.

V and J are TRBV12-3 or TRBV12-4 and TRBJ2-2; D may be TRBD1 (5 bases). The CDR3 runs 12 residues. The V gene lost 5 bases and the J gene lost 6 bases, with 7 bases spanning the gap. CDR3 sequence: CASSPGSGELFF. CDR3 sequence (DNA): TGTGCCAGCAGTCCAGGGTCCGGGGAGCTGTTTTTT.

CDR3 DNA sequence: TGTGCCAGTAGTATATCGGGGGTACACACTGAAGCTTTCTTT. It is translated as CASSISGVHTEAFF. The chain joins TRBV19 to TRBJ1-1; a weak D match, TRBD1 (5 bases). Germline V CDR1 and CDR2: LNHDA, SQIVND (reference sequence). The V and J ends lost 2 bases and 3 bases respectively, with 10 bases between them. The CDR3 extends over 14 amino acids.

The chain joins TRBV7-2 to TRBJ2-7; 12 nucleotides line up with TRBD2. The junction had 3 bases not matched to a gene; V was cut back by 4 bases and J by 2 bases. Germline lookup yields CDR1 SGHTA and CDR2 FQGNSA. This CDR3 contains 15 residues. The CDR3 region has the DNA TGTGCCAGCAGCTCTAGCGGGGGGGCGGCCTACGAGCAGTACTTC. It translates to CASSSSGGAAYEQYF.

V and J are TRBV9 and TRBJ1-5; possible D gene TRBD1, 5 bases. V shed 1 base and J shed 3 bases, with 14 bases lying between them. The germline V gene encodes CDR1 SGDLS and CDR2 YYNGEE. The CDR3 runs to 16 residues. CDR3 region: CASSVRGNDVNQPQHF. CDR3 sequence (DNA): TGTGCCAGCAGCGTACGGGGGAACGATGTCAATCAGCCCCAGCATTTT. The variable domain in full, completed from reference TRBV9 and TRBJ1-5, reads DSGVTQTPKHLITATGQRVTLRCSPRSGDLSVYWYQQSLDQGLQFLIQYYNGEERAKGNILERFSAQQFPDLHSELNLSSLELGDSALYFCASSVRGNDVNQPQHFGDGTRLSIL.